This note documents a single TCR beta chain sequence. This sample stems from a study of blood T cells in healthy people across ages. A sample-barcoded 5' primer and a J-beta primer mix were used in a second PCR of about 7 to 11 cycles. Each CDR3 protein gets one entry after TCRdb re-called the 5' RACE reads with MiXCR. The table includes about 1.4 million distinct CDR3 sequences, approximately 59% detected once. Trimming pared 5 bases from V and 7 bases from J, leaving 17 bases between. This CDR3 contains 15 residues. Germline V gene sequence: CDR1 MNHEY, CDR2 SVGEGT. The sequenced sample was blood. This TCR came from a man between 18 and 35 years old in good health. The V call is TRBV6-2 or TRBV6-3, the J call TRBJ1-4; D is ambiguous. CDR3 residues: CASSDPTAEGEKLFF. The DNA for the CDR3 is TGTGCCAGCAGTGACCCGACCGCGGAGGGTGAAAAACTGTTTTTT.